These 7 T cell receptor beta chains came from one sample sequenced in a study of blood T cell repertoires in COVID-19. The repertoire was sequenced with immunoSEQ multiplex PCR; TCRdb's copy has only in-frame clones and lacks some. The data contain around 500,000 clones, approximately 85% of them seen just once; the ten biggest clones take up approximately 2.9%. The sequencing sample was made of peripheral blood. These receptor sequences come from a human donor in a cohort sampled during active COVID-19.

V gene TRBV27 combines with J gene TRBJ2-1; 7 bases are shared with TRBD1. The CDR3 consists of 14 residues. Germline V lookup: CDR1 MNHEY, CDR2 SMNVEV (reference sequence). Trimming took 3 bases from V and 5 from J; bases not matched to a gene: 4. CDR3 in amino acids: CASSFPGQNNEQFF. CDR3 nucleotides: TGTGCCAGCAGTTTCCCGGGACAGAACAATGAGCAGTTCTTC.

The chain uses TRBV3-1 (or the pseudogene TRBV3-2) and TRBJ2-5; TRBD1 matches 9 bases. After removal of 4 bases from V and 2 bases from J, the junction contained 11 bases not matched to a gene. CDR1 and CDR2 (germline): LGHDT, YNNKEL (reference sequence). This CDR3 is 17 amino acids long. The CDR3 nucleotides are TGTGCCAGCAGCCTGAATTCGGGACAGGGATGGCAAGAGACCCAGTACTTC. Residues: CASSLNSGQGWQETQYF.

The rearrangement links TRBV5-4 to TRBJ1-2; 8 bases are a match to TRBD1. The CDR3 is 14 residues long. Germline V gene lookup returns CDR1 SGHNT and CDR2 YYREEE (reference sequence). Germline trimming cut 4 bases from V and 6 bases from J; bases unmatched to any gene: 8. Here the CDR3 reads CASSPQGAFNGYTF. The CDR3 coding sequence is TGTGCCAGCAGCCCCCAGGGGGCCTTCAATGGCTACACCTTC.

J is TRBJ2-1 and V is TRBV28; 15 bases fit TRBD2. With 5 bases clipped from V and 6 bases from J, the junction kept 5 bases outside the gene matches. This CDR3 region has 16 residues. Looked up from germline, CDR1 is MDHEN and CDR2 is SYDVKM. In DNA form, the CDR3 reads TGTGCCAGCAGTAGCTGGACTAGCGGGAGGGGCAATGAGCAGTTCTTC. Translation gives CASSSWTSGRGNEQFF.

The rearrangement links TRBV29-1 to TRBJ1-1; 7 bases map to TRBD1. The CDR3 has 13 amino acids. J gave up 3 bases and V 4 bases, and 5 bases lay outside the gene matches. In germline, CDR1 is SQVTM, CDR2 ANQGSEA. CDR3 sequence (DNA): TGCAGCGTTGCTCTAACAGGGGACACTGAAGCTTTCTTT. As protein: CSVALTGDTEAFF.

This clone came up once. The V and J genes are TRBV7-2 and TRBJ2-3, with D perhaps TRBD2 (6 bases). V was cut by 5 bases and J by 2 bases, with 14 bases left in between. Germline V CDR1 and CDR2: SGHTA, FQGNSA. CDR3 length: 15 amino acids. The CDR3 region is CASSPPLAATDTQYF. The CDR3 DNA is TGTGCCAGCAGCCCTCCCTTAGCGGCCACAGATACGCAGTATTTT.

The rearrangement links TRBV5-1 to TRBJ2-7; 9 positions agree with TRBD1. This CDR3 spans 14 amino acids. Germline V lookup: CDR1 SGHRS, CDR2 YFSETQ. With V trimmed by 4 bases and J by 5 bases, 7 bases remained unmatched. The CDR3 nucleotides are TGCGCCAGCAGCATGGACAGGGGTTGGGACGAGCAGTACTTC. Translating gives CASSMDRGWDEQYF.